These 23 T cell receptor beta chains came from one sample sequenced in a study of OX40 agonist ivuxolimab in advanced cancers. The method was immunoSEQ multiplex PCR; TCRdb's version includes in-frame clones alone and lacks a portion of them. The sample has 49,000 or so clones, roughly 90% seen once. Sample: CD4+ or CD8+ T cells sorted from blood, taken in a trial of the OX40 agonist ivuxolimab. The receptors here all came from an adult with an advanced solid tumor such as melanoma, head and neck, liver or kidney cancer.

The CDR3 DNA reads TGCGCCAGCAGCCAAGATCTAACTAGCAGTTCGGGGCAGTACTTC. As protein: CASSQDLTSSSGQYF. The rearrangement uses TRBV4-3 and TRBJ2-7, with a possible D match to TRBD2 (6 bases). Germline V gene sequence: CDR1 LGHNA, CDR2 YSLEER. Trimming took 0 bases from V and 9 from J, leaving 18 bases between them. The CDR3 has 15 residues.

As DNA, the CDR3 is TGTGCCAGCAGTCCTAGTGCGGGTTCCTACGAGCAGTACTTC. Its translation: CASSPSAGSYEQYF. V and J are TRBV11-2 and TRBJ2-7, with a possible D match to TRBD2 (5 bases). CDR3 length: 14 residues. Trimming took off 6 bases at V and 1 base at J, with 13 bases between the two ends. The germline V gene has CDR1 SGHAT and CDR2 FQNNGV.

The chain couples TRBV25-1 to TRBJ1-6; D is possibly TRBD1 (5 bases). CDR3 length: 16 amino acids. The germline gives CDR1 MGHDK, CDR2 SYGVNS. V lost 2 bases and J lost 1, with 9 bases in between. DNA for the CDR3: TGTGCCAGCAGTGAACGTAAGGGGTCCTATAATTCACCCCTCCACTTT. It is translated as CASSERKGSYNSPLHF.

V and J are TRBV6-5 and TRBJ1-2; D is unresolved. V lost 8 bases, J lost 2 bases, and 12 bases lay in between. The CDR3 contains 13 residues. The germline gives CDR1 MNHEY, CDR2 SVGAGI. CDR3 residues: CASRQPRNYGYTF. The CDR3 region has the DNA TGTGCCAGCCGACAACCCCGCAACTATGGCTACACCTTC.

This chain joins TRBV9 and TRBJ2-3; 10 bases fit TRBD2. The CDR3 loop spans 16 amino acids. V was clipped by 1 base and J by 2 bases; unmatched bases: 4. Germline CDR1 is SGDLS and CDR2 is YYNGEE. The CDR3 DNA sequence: TGTGCCAGCAGCGTATCTAGCGGGGGCTCCACAGATACGCAGTATTTT. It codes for CASSVSSGGSTDTQYF.

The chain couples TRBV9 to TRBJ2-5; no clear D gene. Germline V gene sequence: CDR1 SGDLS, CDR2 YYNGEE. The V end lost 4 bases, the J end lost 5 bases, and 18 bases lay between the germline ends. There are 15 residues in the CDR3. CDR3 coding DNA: TGTGCCAGCAGCAATCCTTTAGTGCAGGAGGAGACCCAGTACTTC. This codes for CASSNPLVQEETQYF.

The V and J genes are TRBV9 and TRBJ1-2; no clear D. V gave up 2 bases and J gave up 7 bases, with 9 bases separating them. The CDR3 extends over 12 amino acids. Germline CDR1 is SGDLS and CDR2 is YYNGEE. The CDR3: CASSVAMGGYTF. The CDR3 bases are TGTGCCAGCAGCGTCGCGATGGGTGGCTACACCTTC. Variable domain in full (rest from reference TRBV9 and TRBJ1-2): DSGVTQTPKHLITATGQRVTLRCSPRSGDLSVYWYQQSLDQGLQFLIQYYNGEERAKGNILERFSAQQFPDLHSELNLSSLELGDSALYFCASSVAMGGYTFGSGTRLTVV.

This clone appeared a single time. The CDR3 region has the DNA TGTGCCAGCAGGGGGGGACGCAATCAGCCCCAGCATTTT. It yields the protein CASRGGRNQPQHF. J is TRBJ1-5 and V is TRBV6-6, with D perhaps TRBD1 (5 bases). The CDR3 totals 13 residues. Germline V gene sequence: CDR1 MNHNY, CDR2 SVGAGI (reference sequence). Trimming took off 6 bases at V and 2 bases at J, with 8 bases between the two ends.

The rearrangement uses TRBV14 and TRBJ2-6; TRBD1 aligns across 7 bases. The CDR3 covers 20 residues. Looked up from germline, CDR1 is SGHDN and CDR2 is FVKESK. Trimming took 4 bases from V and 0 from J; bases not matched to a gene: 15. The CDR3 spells CASSPDRVLTYYSGANVLTF. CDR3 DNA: TGTGCCAGCAGCCCAGACAGGGTTCTCACATATTACTCTGGGGCCAACGTCCTGACTTTC.

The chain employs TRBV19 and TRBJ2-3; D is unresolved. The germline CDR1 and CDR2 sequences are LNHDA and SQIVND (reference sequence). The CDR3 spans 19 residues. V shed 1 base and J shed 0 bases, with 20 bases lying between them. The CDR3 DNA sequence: TGTGCCAGTAGTATAGTTATGGGCCCCGGGCATTCTAGCACAGATACGCAGTATTTT. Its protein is CASSIVMGPGHSSTDTQYF.

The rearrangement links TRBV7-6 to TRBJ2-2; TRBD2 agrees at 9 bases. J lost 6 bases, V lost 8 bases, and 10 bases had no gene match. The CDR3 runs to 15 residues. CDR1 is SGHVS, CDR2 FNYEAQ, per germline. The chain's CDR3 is CASRRGGVISGELFF. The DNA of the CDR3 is TGTGCCAGCCGGCGGGGGGGCGTTATATCCGGGGAGCTGTTTTTT.

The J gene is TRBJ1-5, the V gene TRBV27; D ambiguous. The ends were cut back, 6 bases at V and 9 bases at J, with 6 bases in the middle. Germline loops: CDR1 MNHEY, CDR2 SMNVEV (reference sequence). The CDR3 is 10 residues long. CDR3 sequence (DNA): TGTGCCAGCAGCCCGACGCCCCAGCATTTT. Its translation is CASSPTPQHF.

Here the CDR3 reads CASRPRLTGDSPLHF. As DNA, the CDR3 is TGTGCCAGCAGACCCCGATTGACAGGGGATTCACCCCTCCACTTT. The rearrangement joins TRBV9 to TRBJ1-6, with 8 bases lining up with TRBD1. V lost 5 bases and J lost 8; bases outside the gene matches: 9. The CDR3 covers 15 residues. Germline loops: CDR1 SGDLS, CDR2 YYNGEE. Complete variable domain (other parts from reference TRBV9 and TRBJ1-6): DSGVTQTPKHLITATGQRVTLRCSPRSGDLSVYWYQQSLDQGLQFLIQYYNGEERAKGNILERFSAQQFPDLHSELNLSSLELGDSALYFCASRPRLTGDSPLHFGNGTRLTVT.

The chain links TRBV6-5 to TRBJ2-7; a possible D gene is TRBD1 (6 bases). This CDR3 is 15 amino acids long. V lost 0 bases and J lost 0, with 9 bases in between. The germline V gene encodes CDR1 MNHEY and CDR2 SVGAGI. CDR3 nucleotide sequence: TGTGCCAGCAGTTACTCGCTGGACAGCTCCTACGAGCAGTACTTC. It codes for CASSYSLDSSYEQYF.

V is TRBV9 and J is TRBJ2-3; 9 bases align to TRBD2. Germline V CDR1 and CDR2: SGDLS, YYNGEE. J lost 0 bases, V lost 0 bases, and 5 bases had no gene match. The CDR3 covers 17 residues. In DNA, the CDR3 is TGTGCCAGCAGCGTAGAAGGACTAGCGTCTAGCACAGATACGCAGTATTTT. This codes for CASSVEGLASSTDTQYF.

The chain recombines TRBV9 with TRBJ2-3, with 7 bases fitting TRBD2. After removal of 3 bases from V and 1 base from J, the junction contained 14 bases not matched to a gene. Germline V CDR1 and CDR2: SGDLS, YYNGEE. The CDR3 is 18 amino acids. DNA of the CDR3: TGTGCCAGCAGCGGAGGAGTTGACAGCGGGACCCGCACAGATACGCAGTATTTT. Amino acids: CASSGGVDSGTRTDTQYF.

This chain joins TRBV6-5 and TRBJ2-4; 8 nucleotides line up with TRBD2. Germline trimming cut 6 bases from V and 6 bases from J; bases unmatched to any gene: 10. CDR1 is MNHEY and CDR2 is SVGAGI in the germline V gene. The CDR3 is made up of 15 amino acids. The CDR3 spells CASRLYGLAGNIQYF. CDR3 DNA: TGTGCCAGCAGACTCTACGGACTAGCCGGAAACATTCAGTACTTC.

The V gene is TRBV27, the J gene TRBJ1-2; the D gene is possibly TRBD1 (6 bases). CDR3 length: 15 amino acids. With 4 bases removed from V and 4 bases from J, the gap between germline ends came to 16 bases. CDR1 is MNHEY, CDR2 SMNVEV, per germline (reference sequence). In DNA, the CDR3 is TGTGCCAGCAGTTACTCGGGGGGCAGTGGCTATGGCTACACCTTC. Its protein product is CASSYSGGSGYGYTF.

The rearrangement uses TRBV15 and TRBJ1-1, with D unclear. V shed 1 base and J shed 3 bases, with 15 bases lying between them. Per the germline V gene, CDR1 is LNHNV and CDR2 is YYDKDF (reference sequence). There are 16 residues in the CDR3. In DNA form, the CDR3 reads TGTGCCACCAGCAGAGGCCCGGGCCGCGCGGACACTGAAGCTTTCTTT. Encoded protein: CATSRGPGRADTEAFF.

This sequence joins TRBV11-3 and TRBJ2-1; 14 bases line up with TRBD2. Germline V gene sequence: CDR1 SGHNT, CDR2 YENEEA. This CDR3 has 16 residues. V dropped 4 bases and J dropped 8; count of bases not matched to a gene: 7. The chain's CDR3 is CASSSPGTSGSYEQFF. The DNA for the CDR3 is TGTGCCAGCAGCTCGCCCGGGACTAGCGGGAGCTATGAGCAGTTCTTC.

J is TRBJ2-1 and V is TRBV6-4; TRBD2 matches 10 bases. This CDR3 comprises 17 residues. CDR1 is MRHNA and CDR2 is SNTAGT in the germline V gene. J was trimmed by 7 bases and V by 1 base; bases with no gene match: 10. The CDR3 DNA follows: TGTGCCAGCAGTGACTGGGAAGCGGGAGGGCATCCGAATGAGCAGTTCTTC. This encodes CASSDWEAGGHPNEQFF.

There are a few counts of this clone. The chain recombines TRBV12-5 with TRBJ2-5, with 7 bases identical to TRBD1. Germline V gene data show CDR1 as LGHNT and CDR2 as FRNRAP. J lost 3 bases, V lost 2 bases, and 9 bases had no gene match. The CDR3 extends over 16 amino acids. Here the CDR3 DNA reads TGTGCTAGTGGTTTGACCCCGGGACAGCCAGAAGAGACCCAGTACTTC. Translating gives CASGLTPGQPEETQYF.

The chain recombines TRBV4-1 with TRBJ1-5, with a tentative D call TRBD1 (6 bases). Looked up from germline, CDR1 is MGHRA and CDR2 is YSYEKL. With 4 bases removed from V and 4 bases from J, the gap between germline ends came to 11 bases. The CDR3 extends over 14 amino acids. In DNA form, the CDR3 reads TGCGCCAGCAGCCGGGACACCCTAAATCAGCCCCAGCATTTT. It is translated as CASSRDTLNQPQHF.